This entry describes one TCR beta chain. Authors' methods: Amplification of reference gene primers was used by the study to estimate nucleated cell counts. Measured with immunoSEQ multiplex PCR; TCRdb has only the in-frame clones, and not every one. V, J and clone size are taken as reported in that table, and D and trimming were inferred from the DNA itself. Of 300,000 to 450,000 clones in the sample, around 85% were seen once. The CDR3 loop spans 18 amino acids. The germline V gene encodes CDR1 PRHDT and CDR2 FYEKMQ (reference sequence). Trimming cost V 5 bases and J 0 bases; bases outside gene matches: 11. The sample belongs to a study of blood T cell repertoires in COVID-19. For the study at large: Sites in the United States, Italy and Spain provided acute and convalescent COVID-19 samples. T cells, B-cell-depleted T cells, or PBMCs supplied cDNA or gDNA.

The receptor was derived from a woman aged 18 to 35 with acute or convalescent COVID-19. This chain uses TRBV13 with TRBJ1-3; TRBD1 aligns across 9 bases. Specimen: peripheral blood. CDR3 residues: CASSPDRGLPYSGNTIYF. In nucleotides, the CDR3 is TGTGCCAGCAGCCCGGACAGGGGTTTACCCTACTCTGGAAACACCATATATTTT.